This T cell receptor (beta chain) was sequenced for a study of control samples from healthy donors and cancer patients. CDR1 and CDR2 (germline): KGHSH, LQKENI. This CDR3 has 15 amino acids. V lost 2 bases and J lost 5, with 15 bases in between. Some clones are missing from TCRdb's copy, which holds only in-frame ones; the method was immunoSEQ multiplex PCR. This sample has tens of thousands of clones, with over 85% found just once. The V and J genes are TRBV18 and TRBJ2-5; a weak D match, TRBD2 (5 bases). The TCR comes from a man between 45 and 60 years old in good health. Sequencing used blood. CDR3 region: CASSPSPQPGETQYF. In DNA form, the CDR3 reads TGTGCCAGCTCACCATCACCACAACCGGGGGAGACCCAGTACTTC.